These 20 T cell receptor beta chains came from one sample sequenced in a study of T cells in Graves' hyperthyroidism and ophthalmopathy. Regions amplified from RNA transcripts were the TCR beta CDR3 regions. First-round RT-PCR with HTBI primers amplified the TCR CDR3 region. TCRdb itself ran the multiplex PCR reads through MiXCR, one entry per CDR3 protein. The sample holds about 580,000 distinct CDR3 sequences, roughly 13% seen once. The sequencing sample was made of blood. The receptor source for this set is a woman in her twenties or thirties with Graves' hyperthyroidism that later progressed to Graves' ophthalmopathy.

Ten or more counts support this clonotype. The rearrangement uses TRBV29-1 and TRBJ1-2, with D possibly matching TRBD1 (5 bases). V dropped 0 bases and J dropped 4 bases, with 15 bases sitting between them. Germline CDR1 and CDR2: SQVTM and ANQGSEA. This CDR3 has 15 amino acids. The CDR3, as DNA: TGCAGCGTTGAAGATCGAGGCAGGGTTTCCTATGGCTACACCTTC. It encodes CSVEDRGRVSYGYTF.

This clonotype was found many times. CDR3 in amino acids: CASSLGTSGSTDTQYF. In nucleotides, the CDR3 is TGTGCCAGCAGCTTAGGAACTAGCGGGAGCACAGATACGCAGTATTTT. The chain recombines TRBV11-1 with TRBJ2-3, with 9 bases fitting TRBD2. From germline, CDR1 is SGHAT and CDR2 FQDESV (reference sequence). The trim removed 1 base at V and 0 bases at J, leaving 2 bases unmatched. The CDR3 spans 16 residues.

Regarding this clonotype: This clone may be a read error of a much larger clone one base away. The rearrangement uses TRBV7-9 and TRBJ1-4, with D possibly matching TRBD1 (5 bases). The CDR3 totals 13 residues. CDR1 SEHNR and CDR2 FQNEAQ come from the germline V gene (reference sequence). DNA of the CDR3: TGTGCCAGCAGCACCAGGACAATTGGAAAACTGCTTTTT. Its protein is CASSTRTIGKLLF.

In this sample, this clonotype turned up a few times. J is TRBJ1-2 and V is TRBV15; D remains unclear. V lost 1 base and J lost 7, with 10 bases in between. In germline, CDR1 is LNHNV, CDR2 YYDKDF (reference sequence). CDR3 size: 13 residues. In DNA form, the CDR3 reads TGTGCCACCAGCAGAGGAAAACAGCCTGGCTACACCTTC. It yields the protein CATSRGKQPGYTF.

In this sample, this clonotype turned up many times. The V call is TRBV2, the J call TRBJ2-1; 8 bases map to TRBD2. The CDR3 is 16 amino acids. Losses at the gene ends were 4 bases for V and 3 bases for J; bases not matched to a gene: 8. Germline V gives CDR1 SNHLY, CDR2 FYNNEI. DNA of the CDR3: TGTGCCAGCAGTGTTCGGCTACTAGCGGACTACAATGAGCAGTTCTTC. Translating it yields CASSVRLLADYNEQFF.

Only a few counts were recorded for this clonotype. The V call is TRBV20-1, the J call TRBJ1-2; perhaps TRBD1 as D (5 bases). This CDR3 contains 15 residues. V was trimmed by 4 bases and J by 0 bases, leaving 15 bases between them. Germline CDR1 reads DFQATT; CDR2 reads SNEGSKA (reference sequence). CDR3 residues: CSAKGPLGANYGYTF. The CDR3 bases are TGCAGTGCTAAGGGACCTTTGGGAGCTAACTATGGCTACACCTTC.

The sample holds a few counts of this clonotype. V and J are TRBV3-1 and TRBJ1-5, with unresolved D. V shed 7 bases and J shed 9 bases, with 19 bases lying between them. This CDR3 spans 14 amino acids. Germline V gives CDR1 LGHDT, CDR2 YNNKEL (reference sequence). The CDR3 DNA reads TGTGCCAGCATCCCAAGTTTTTGGGGAAGGCCCCAGCATTTT. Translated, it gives CASIPSFWGRPQHF.

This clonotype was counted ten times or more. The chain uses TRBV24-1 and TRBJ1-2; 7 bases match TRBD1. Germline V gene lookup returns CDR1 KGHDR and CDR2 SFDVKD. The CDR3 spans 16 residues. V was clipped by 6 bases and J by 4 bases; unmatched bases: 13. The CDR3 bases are TGTGCCACCAGTCCTCAAATATCCGACAGGGCCTATGGCTACACCTTC. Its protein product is CATSPQISDRAYGYTF.

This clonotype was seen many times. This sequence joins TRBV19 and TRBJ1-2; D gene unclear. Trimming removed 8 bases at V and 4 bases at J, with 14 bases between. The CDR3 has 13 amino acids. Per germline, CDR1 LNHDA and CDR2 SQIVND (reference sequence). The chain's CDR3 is CASGALEGYGYTF. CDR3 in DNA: TGTGCCAGTGGAGCTCTCGAGGGCTATGGCTACACCTTC. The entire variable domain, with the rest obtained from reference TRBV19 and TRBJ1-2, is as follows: DGGITQSPKYLFRKEGQNVTLSCEQNLNHDAMYWYRQDPGQGLRLIYYSQIVNDFQKGDIAEGYSVSREKKESFPLTVTSAQKNPTAFYLCASGALEGYGYTFGSGTRLTVV.

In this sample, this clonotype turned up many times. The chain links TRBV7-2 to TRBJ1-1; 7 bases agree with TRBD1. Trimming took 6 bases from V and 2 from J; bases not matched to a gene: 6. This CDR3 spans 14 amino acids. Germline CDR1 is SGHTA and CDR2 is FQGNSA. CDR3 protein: CASRSGTANTEAFF. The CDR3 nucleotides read TGTGCCAGCAGGTCCGGGACAGCTAACACTGAAGCTTTCTTT. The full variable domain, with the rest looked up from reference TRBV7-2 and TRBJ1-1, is GAGVSQSPSNKVTEKGKDVELRCDPISGHTALYWYRQSLGQGLEFLIYFQGNSAPDKSGLPSDRFSAERTGGSVSTLTIQRTQQEDSAVYLCASRSGTANTEAFFGQGTRLTVV.

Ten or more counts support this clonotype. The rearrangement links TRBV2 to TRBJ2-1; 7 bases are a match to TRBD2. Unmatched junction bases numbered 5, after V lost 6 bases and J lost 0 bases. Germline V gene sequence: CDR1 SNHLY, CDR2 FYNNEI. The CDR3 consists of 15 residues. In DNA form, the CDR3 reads TGTGCCAGCAGGTCTAGCGGTGGCTCCTACAATGAGCAGTTCTTC. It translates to CASRSSGGSYNEQFF.

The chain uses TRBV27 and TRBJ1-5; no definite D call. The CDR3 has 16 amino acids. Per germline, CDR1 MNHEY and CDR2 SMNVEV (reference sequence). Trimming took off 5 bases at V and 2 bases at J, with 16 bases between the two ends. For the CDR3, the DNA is TGTGCCAGCAGTCCTCGTCTAATGCAGCGCAATCAGCCCCAGCATTTT. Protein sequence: CASSPRLMQRNQPQHF.

The DNA for the CDR3 is TGTGCCAGCAGTGACGGACAGGGGGGTTCTGAAGCTTTCTTT. The encoded protein is CASSDGQGGSEAFF. The rearrangement uses TRBV6-4 and TRBJ1-1, with TRBD1 matching 10 bases. The CDR3 loop spans 14 amino acids. The V and J ends lost 2 bases and 6 bases, in that order; junction bases with no gene match: 3. CDR1 and CDR2 (germline): MRHNA, SNTAGT.

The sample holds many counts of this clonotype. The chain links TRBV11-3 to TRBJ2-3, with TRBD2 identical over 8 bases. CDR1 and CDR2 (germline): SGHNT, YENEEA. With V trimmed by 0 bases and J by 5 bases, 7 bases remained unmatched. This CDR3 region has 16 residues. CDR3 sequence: CASSLDIGTSGDTQYF. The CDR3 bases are TGTGCCAGCAGCTTAGATATTGGAACTAGCGGAGATACGCAGTATTTT. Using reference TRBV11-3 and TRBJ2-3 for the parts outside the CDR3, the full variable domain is EAGVVQSPRYKIIEKKQPVAFWCNPISGHNTLYWYLQNLGQGPELLIRYENEEAVDDSQLPKDRFSAERLKGVDSTLKIQPAELGDSAVYLCASSLDIGTSGDTQYFGPGTRLTVL.

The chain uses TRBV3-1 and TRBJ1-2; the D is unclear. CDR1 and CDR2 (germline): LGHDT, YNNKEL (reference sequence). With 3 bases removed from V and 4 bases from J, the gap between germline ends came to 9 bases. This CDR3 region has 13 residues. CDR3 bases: TGTGCCAGCAGCCAGAGGACTAGCTATGGCTACACCTTC. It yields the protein CASSQRTSYGYTF. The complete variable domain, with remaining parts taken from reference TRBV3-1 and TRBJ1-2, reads DTAVSQTPKYLVTQMGNDKSIKCEQNLGHDTMYWYKQDSKKFLKIMFSYNNKELIINETVPNRFSPKSPDKAHLNLHINSLELGDSAVYFCASSQRTSYGYTFGSGTRLTVV.

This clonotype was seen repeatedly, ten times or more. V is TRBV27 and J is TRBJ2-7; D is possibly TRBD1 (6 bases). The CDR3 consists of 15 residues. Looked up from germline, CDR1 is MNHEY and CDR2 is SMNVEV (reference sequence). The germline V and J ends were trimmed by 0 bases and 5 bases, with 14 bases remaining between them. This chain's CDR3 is CASSLSQGMMNEQYF. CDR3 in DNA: TGTGCCAGCAGTTTATCGCAGGGGATGATGAACGAGCAGTACTTC.

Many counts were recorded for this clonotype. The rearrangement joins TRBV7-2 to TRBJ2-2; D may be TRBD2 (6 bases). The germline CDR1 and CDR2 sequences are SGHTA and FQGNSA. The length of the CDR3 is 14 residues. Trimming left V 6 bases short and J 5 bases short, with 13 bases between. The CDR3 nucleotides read TGTGCCAGCAGACGACTAGTTGGGACCGGGGAGCTGTTTTTT. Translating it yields CASRRLVGTGELFF.

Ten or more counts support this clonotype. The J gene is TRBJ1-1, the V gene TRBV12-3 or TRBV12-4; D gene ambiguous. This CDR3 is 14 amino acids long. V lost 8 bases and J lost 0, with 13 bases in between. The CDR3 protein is CASGPQNLNTEAFF. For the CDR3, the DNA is TGTGCCAGCGGGCCTCAGAATCTGAACACTGAAGCTTTCTTT.

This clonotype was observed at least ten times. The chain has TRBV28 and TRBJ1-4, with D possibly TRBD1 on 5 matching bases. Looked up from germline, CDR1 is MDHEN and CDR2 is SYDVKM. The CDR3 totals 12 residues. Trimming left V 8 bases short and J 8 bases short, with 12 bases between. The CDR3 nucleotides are TGTGCCAGCGGGGCGGGGGGAGAAAAACTGTTTTTT. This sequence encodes CASGAGGEKLFF.

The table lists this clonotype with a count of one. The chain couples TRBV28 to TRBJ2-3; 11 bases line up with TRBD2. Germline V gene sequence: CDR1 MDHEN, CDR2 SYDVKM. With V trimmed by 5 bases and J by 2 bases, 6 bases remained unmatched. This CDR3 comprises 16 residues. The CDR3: CASSPQGLADTDTQYF. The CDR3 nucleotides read TGTGCCAGCAGTCCCCAGGGACTAGCGGACACAGATACGCAGTATTTT. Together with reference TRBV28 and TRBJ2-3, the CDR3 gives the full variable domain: DVKVTQSSRYLVKRTGEKVFLECVQDMDHENMFWYRQDPGLGLRLIYFSYDVKMKEKGDIPEGYSVSREKKERFSLILESASTNQTSMYLCASSPQGLADTDTQYFGPGTRLTVL.